This T cell receptor beta chain came from a study of response to subunit inactivated influenza vaccine. This CDR3 comprises 15 residues. The V end lost 5 bases, the J end lost 6 bases, and 17 bases lay between the germline ends. Study-wide results and caveats: That few new T cells are recruited by each seasonal influenza vaccination was the authors' suggestion.

TCRdb ran MiXCR on the RT-PCR reads and lists one entry per CDR3 protein. The data hold under 850,000 distinct CDR3 sequences, with less than 20% observed a single time. In this sample, this clonotype turned up many times. Antigen: not known. The sequencing used PBMCs from blood, collected around 5 days after vaccination. The receptor was isolated from a man in his fifties who received an inactivated influenza vaccine. V is TRBV12-3 or TRBV12-4 and J is TRBJ2-4, with D perhaps matching TRBD1 (5 bases). CDR3 sequence reads: CASSHPQGSRNIQYF. The CDR3, as DNA: TGTGCCAGCAGTCACCCTCAGGGTTCTAGAAACATTCAGTACTTC.